A selection of T cell receptor beta chains follows, all from one sample in a study of monozygotic twins with inflammatory bowel disease. TCRdb derives one entry per CDR3 protein from the 5' RACE reads, leaving out DNA. The specimen's table records 150,000 or so distinct CDR3 sequences. Input material: blood. The source of these receptors is a human donor with ulcerative colitis or Crohn's disease, or a healthy co-twin of an affected twin (not recorded which). Each CDR3 is given with its conserved first and last residue. Each record gives: CDR3 protein, V gene, J gene.

CDR3 protein: CASSLDRDYGYTF
V gene: TRBV5-1
J gene: TRBJ1-2

CDR3 protein: CASSLQGGYGYTF
V gene: TRBV13
J gene: TRBJ1-2

CDR3 protein: CASSWTSGSTYNEQFF
V gene: TRBV7-3
J gene: TRBJ2-1

CDR3 protein: CSASDLRVGIQPQHF
V gene: TRBV20-1
J gene: TRBJ1-5

CDR3 protein: CSASRGDTSTDTQYF
V gene: TRBV20-1
J gene: TRBJ2-3

CDR3 protein: CASGIPAGGPAETQYF
V gene: TRBV12-5
J gene: TRBJ2-5

CDR3 protein: CASSSDGMSNSPLHF
V gene: TRBV5-1
J gene: TRBJ1-6

CDR3 protein: CASSLGGVTYEQYF
V gene: TRBV12-3/TRBV12-4
J gene: TRBJ2-7

CDR3 protein: CASSPSGAGKEQYF
V gene: TRBV9
J gene: TRBJ2-7

CDR3 protein: CASSMDRYNEQFF
V gene: TRBV5-4
J gene: TRBJ2-1

CDR3 protein: CATSDPRDRVVPYRNEQFF
V gene: TRBV24-1
J gene: TRBJ2-1

CDR3 protein: CASSHLDATNEKLFF
V gene: TRBV14
J gene: TRBJ1-4

CDR3 protein: CSARGGQVRTDTQYF
V gene: TRBV20-1
J gene: TRBJ2-3

CDR3 protein: CASSLAIEANTEAFF
V gene: TRBV7-9
J gene: TRBJ1-1

CDR3 protein: CASSLTAVSGANVLTF
V gene: TRBV5-6
J gene: TRBJ2-6

CDR3 protein: CSVEGQGGNYGYTF
V gene: TRBV29-1
J gene: TRBJ1-2

CDR3 protein: CAISESDYGYTF
V gene: TRBV10-3
J gene: TRBJ1-2

CDR3 protein: CASSSGRSNEKLFF
V gene: TRBV5-1
J gene: TRBJ1-4

CDR3 protein: CATSNPPGGTGELFF
V gene: TRBV24-1
J gene: TRBJ2-2

CDR3 protein: CSARGRGSPYGELFF
V gene: TRBV20-1
J gene: TRBJ2-2

CDR3 protein: CASSFGTGPVTEAFF
V gene: TRBV5-1
J gene: TRBJ1-1

CDR3 protein: CASSPGTVGREAFF
V gene: TRBV18
J gene: TRBJ1-1

CDR3 protein: CASSLGLIKGNEQFF
V gene: TRBV5-6
J gene: TRBJ2-1

CDR3 protein: CASSLNGGTGELFF
V gene: TRBV5-6
J gene: TRBJ2-2

CDR3 protein: CASSIFTSGRETQYF
V gene: TRBV5-1
J gene: TRBJ2-5

CDR3 protein: CASSQVQGAEAFF
V gene: TRBV4-3
J gene: TRBJ1-1

CDR3 protein: CASITGQYGYTF
V gene: TRBV5-4
J gene: TRBJ1-2